This T cell receptor beta chain was captured in a study of blood T cell repertoires in COVID-19. Only in-frame clones appear in the TCRdb table, and some are missing; sequencing was by immunoSEQ multiplex PCR. The sample consists of about 310,000 clones, more than 70% of them appearing once. This clonotype was sampled from a woman aged 45-65 years who had recovered from COVID-19. Sequencing was performed on peripheral blood.

CDR3 in amino acids: CASSLEGVRSGNTIYF. The CDR3 bases are TGTGCCAGCAGCTTAGAAGGGGTACGCTCTGGAAACACCATATATTTT. The V and J genes are TRBV7-2 and TRBJ1-3; D is possibly TRBD1 (5 bases). There are 16 residues in the CDR3. The V and J ends lost 1 base and 0 bases respectively, with 10 bases between them. Germline V lookup: CDR1 SGHTA, CDR2 FQGNSA.